This TCR beta chain was sequenced in a study of blood T cell repertoires in COVID-19. Study context: The samples span acute and convalescent COVID-19 from the United States, Italy and Spain. Sources were T cells, B-cell-depleted T cells, or PBMCs; the material itself was cDNA or gDNA.

Under the authors' procedure: Amplification from reference gene primers served as the basis for estimated nucleated cell counts. Measured with immunoSEQ multiplex PCR; TCRdb has only the in-frame clones, and not every one. V, J and clone size are taken as reported in that table, and D and trimming were inferred from the DNA itself. The profile shows about 140,000 clones, roughly 88% of them singletons. This CDR3 region has 15 residues. V was trimmed by 5 bases and J by 4 bases, leaving 15 bases between them. Germline V gene sequence: CDR1 SGHTA, CDR2 FQGTGA. This receptor was identified in a man in his fifties or sixties with active or convalescent COVID-19. Sequencing used peripheral blood. The rearrangement uses TRBV7-3 and TRBJ2-1; a weak D match, TRBD1 (5 bases). CDR3 bases: TGTGCCAGCAGCCTCTTAAGGGGTCCATACAATGAGCAGTTCTTC. It yields the protein CASSLLRGPYNEQFF. Based on the CDR3 plus reference TRBV7-3 and TRBJ2-1, the full variable domain is GAGVSQTPSNKVTEKGKYVELRCDPISGHTALYWYRQSLGQGPEFLIYFQGTGAADDSGLPNDRFFAVRPEGSVSTLKIQRTERGDSAVYLCASSLLRGPYNEQFFGPGTRLTVL.